The sequence of this T cell receptor (beta chain) was determined in a study of T cells in Graves' hyperthyroidism and ophthalmopathy. The sample, blood from the first hyperthyroidism diagnosis, precedes any ophthalmopathy symptoms. Notes on this clonotype: What it binds is not known.

Study outcomes and limitations: The majority of expanded thyroid clonotypes above 0.001 also appeared in blood.

Regions amplified from RNA transcripts were the TCR beta CDR3 regions. First-round RT-PCR of the TCR CDR3 relied on the HTBI primer set. TCRdb re-called the multiplex PCR reads with MiXCR, one entry per CDR3 protein. The sample lists roughly 380,000 distinct CDR3 sequences, 13% seen once, with about 20% in the top ten. The germline CDR1 and CDR2 sequences are MGHRA and YSYEKL. V was pared by 0 bases and J by 7 bases, with 3 bases between. The CDR3 is 12 residues long. The material sequenced was blood. The sequence was obtained from a man between 25 and 39 years old with Graves' hyperthyroidism that later progressed to Graves' ophthalmopathy. The chain employs TRBV4-1 and TRBJ2-2; no firm D call. CDR3 coding DNA: TGCGCCAGCAGCCAAGAGATCGGGGAGCTGTTTTTT. Its protein is CASSQEIGELFF.